This T cell receptor (beta chain) was captured in a study of blood T cell repertoires in COVID-19. Study overall: There were acute and convalescent COVID-19 samples, and they came from the United States, Italy and Spain. Sample material is recorded as cDNA or gDNA derived from T cells, B-cell-depleted T cells, or PBMCs.

V was shortened by 1 base and J by 0 bases, with 3 bases between the two germline ends. Germline V gene lookup returns CDR1 SGHVS and CDR2 FQNEAQ. The CDR3 is made up of 13 amino acids. This clone has just one count. Authors' processing steps: Amplified reference gene primers provided the basis for estimating nucleated cell counts. The method was immunoSEQ multiplex PCR; TCRdb's version includes in-frame clones alone and lacks a portion of them. V, J and clone size are those of that table, while D and trimming were read from the DNA. The sample lists just over 650,000 clones, around 89% seen once, with over 0.2% in the top ten.

This chain links TRBV7-8 with TRBJ1-1; D is unresolved. The sequencing sample was made of peripheral blood. This clonotype originated in a woman in her late teens or twenties with acute or convalescent COVID-19. CDR3 DNA: TGTGCCAGCAGCTTAGTCTTGAACACTGAAGCTTTCTTT. As protein: CASSLVLNTEAFF.